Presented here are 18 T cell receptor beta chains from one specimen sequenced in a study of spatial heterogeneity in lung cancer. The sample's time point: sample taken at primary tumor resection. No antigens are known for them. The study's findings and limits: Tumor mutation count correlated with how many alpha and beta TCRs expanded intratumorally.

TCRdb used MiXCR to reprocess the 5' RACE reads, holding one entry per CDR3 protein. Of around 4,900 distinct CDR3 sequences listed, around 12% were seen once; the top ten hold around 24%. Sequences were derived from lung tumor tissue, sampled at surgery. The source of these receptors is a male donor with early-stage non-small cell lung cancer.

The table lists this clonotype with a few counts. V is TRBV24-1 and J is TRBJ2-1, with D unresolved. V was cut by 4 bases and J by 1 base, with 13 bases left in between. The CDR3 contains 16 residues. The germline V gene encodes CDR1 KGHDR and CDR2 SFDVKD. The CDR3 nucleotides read TGTGCCACCAGTGACCCCAGCCGGCCATCCTACAATGAGCAGTTCTTC. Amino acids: CATSDPSRPSYNEQFF.

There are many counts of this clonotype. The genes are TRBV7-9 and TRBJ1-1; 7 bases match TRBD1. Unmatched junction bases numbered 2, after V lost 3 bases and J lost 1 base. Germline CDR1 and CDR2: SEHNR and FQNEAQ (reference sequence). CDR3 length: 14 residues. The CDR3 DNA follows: TGTGCCAGCAGCTTCGGGACAGCGAACACTGAAGCTTTCTTT. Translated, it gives CASSFGTANTEAFF.

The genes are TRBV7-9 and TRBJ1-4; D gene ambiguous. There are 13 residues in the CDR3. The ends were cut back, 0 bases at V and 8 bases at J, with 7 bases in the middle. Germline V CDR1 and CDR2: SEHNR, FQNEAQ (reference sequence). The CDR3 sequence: CASSLAVAEKLFF. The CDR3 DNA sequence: TGTGCCAGCAGCTTAGCCGTGGCCGAAAAACTGTTTTTT.

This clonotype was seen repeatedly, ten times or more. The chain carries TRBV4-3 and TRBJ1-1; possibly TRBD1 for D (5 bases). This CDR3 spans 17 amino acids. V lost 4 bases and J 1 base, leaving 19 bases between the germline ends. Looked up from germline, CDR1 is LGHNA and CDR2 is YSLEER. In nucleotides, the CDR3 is TGCGCCAGCAGCCCTAGGGTTGGCGGGACGGCGAACACTGAAGCTTTCTTT. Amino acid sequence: CASSPRVGGTANTEAFF.

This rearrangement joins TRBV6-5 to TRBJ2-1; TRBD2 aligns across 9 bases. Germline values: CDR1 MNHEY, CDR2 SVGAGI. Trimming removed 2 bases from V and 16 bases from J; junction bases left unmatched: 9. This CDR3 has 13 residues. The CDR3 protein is CASSYLGGLAPFF. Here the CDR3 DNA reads TGTGCCAGCAGTTACCTTGGGGGACTAGCTCCCTTCTTC.

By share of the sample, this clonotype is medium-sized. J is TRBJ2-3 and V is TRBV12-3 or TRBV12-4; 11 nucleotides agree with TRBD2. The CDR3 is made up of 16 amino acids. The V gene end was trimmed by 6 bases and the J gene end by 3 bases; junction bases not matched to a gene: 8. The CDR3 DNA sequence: TGTGCCAGCAGCCCCCGACTAGCGGGAAATACAGATACGCAGTATTTT. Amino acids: CASSPRLAGNTDTQYF.

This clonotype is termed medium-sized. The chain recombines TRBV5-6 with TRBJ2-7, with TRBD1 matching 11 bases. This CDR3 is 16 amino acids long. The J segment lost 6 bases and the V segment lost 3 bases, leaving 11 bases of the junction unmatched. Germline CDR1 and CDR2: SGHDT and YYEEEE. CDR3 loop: CASSYESGQGAREQYF. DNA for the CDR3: TGTGCCAGCAGCTATGAGAGCGGACAGGGGGCGCGCGAGCAGTACTTC. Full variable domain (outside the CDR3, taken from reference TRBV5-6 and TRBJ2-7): DAGVTQSPTHLIKTRGQQVTLRCSPKSGHDTVSWYQQALGQGPQFIFQYYEEEERQRGNFPDRFSGHQFPNYSSELNVNALLLGDSALYLCASSYESGQGAREQYFGPGTRLTVT.

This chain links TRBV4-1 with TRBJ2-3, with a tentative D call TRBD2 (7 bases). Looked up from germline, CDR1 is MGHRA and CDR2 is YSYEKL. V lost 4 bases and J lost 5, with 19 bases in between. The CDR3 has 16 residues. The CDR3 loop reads CASSLSLGGARDTQYF. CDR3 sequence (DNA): TGCGCCAGCAGCCTATCCCTGGGGGGGGCGCGAGATACGCAGTATTTT.

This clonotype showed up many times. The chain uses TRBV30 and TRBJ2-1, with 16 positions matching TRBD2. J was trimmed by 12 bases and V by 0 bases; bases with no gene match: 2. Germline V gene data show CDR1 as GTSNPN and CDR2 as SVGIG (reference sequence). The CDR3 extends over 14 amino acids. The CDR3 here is CAWSVGTSGGAQFF. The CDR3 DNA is TGTGCCTGGAGTGTAGGGACTAGCGGGGGGGCGCAGTTCTTC.

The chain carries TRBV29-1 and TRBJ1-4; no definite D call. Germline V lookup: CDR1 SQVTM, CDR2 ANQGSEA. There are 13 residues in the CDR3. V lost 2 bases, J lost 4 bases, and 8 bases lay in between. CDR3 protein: CSVEKVVNEKLFF. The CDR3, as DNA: TGCAGCGTTGAAAAGGTGGTTAATGAAAAACTGTTTTTT.

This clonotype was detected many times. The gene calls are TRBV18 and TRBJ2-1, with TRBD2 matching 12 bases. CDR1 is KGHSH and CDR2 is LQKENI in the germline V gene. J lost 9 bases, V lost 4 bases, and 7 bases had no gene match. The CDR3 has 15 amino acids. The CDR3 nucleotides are TGTGCCAGCTCACGGACTAGCGGGATAAAGGTTGAGCAGTTCTTC. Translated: CASSRTSGIKVEQFF.

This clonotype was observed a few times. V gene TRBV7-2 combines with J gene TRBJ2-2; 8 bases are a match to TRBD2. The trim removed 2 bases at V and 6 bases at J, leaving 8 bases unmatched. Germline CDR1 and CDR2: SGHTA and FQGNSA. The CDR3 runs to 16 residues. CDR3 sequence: CASSLTSGSVAGELFF. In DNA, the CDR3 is TGTGCCAGCAGCTTAACTAGCGGCTCTGTCGCCGGGGAGCTGTTTTTT.

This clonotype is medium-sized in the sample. CDR3 amino acids: CASSRTGNEQYF. The CDR3 nucleotides are TGTGCCAGCAGCCGGACCGGGAACGAGCAGTACTTC. The chain is built from TRBV7-9 and TRBJ2-7; tentative D call: TRBD2 (5 bases). Germline CDR1 is SEHNR and CDR2 is FQNEAQ (reference sequence). Trimming took 5 bases from V and 5 from J, leaving 10 bases between them. The CDR3 consists of 12 residues.

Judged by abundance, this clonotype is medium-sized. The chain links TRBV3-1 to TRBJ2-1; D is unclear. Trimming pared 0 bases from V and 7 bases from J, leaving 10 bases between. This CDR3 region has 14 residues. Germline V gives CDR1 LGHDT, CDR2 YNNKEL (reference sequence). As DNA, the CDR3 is TGTGCCAGCAGCCAAGAACCTCTCTCAAATGAGCAGTTCTTC. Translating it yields CASSQEPLSNEQFF.

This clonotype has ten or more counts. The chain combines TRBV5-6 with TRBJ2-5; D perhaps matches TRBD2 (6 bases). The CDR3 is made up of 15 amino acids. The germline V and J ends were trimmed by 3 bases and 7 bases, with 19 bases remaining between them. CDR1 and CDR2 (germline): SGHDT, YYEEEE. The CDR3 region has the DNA TGTGCCAGCAGCTCCACCGGGACTCCCCAGCGGACCCAGTACTTC. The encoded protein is CASSSTGTPQRTQYF.

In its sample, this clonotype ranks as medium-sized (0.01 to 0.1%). The CDR3 here is CSARGRGYGYTF. Here the CDR3 DNA reads TGCAGTGCCAGGGGGAGGGGCTATGGCTACACCTTC. J is TRBJ1-2 and V is TRBV20-1; TRBD1 aligns across 7 bases. The CDR3 spans 12 residues. The ends lost 6 bases at V and 4 bases at J; junction bases unmatched: 5. Germline lookup yields CDR1 DFQATT and CDR2 SNEGSKA (reference sequence).

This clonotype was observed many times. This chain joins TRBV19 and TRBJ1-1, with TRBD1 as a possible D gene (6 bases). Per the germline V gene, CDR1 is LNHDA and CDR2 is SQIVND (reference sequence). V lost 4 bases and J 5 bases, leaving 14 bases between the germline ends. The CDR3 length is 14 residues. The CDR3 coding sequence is TGTGCCAGTAGTACAGGGGATCAGGGGACTGAAGCTTTCTTT. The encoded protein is CASSTGDQGTEAFF.

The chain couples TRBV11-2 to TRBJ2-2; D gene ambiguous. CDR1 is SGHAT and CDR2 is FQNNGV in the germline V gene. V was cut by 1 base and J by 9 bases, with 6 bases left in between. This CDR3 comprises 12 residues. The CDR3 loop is CASSLVGRELFF. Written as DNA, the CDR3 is TGTGCCAGCAGCTTAGTAGGGAGGGAGCTGTTTTTT.